A single sample is the source of the 26 T cell receptor beta chains below, sequenced in a study of cytotoxic CD8 clonotypes in ibrutinib-treated CLL (dated by TCRdb to about 2021). The library came from the immunoSEQ multiplex PCR assay. TCRdb holds this immuneACCESS table with in-frame rearrangements only. Some clones are missing; in checked studies, unresolved V genes explain under half, and the rest has no known cause. The sample table lists roughly 220,000 clones, approximately 79% of them with a count of one. Clones ranked in the top ten supply around 10% of the sample. The sample's time point label is to be understood as: eleven to twelve months on ibrutinib. This sample comprised PBMCs, obtained after 12 months of ibrutinib treatment. Source of these receptors: a human donor with chronic lymphocytic leukemia.

The rearrangement uses TRBV28 and TRBJ2-7; tentatively, D is TRBD1 (5 bases). V was trimmed by 4 bases and J by 6 bases, leaving 19 bases between them. The CDR3 loop spans 15 amino acids. CDR1 and CDR2 (germline): MDHEN, SYDVKM. The CDR3 nucleotides read TGTGCCAGCAGTTCACCGGGTAGTGGGGCTCTCGAGCAGTACTTC. Its translation is CASSSPGSGALEQYF.

The table lists this clone with a few counts. This chain links TRBV11-2 with TRBJ2-2; the match to TRBD1 covers 7 bases. Germline trimming cut 5 bases from V and 6 bases from J; bases unmatched to any gene: 9. This CDR3 is built from 15 residues. Germline V gene data show CDR1 as SGHAT and CDR2 as FQNNGV. Here the CDR3 reads CASSVLTGSAGELFF. CDR3 bases: TGTGCCAGCAGCGTTCTGACAGGGTCGGCCGGGGAGCTGTTTTTT.

The chain combines TRBV27 with TRBJ2-7; 7 nucleotides agree with TRBD1. With 0 bases clipped from V and 2 bases from J, the junction kept 4 bases outside the gene matches. The CDR3 extends over 15 amino acids. The germline CDR1 and CDR2 sequences are MNHEY and SMNVEV (reference sequence). The CDR3 nucleotides are TGTGCCAGCAGTTTATCCCCGACAGGGCCCTACGAGCAGTACTTC. It translates to CASSLSPTGPYEQYF.

This clone showed up just once. The chain combines TRBV5-3 with TRBJ2-5, with 7 bases that match TRBD1. TRBV5-3 is reported as an ORF; its role is uncertain. The J segment lost 2 bases and the V segment lost 1 base, leaving 5 bases of the junction unmatched. The CDR3 contains 15 residues. The CDR3 nucleotides are TGTGCCAGAAGCTTGAAGTGGGACAGTCAAGAGACCCAGTACTTC. Amino acids: CARSLKWDSQETQYF.

The J gene is TRBJ2-3, the V gene TRBV7-9; TRBD2 aligns across 9 bases. Per germline, CDR1 SEHNR and CDR2 FQNEAQ (reference sequence). The CDR3 has 16 residues. V lost 1 base to trimming and J lost 2 bases; unmatched junction nucleotides: 4. The CDR3, as DNA: TGTGCCAGCAGCTTAGGGACTAGCGAGACCACAGATACGCAGTATTTT. Translating it yields CASSLGTSETTDTQYF.

The V and J genes are TRBV2 and TRBJ2-3, with a possible D match to TRBD2 (5 bases). Trimming removed 7 bases from V and 6 bases from J, with 14 bases in between. This CDR3 has 13 amino acids. Germline V gene sequence: CDR1 SNHLY, CDR2 FYNNEI. CDR3 loop: CASIRIAKDTQYF. DNA for the CDR3: TGTGCCAGCATAAGAATAGCGAAGGATACGCAGTATTTT.

J is TRBJ2-7 and V is TRBV5-4; 12 bases match TRBD1. The V gene end was trimmed by 4 bases and the J gene end by 7 bases; junction bases not matched to a gene: 6. The CDR3 is made up of 14 amino acids. From germline, CDR1 is SGHNT and CDR2 YYREEE (reference sequence). The CDR3 reads CASSPGQGAREQYF. The CDR3, as DNA: TGTGCCAGCAGCCCGGGACAGGGGGCGAGGGAGCAGTACTTC.

The chain uses TRBV27 and TRBJ2-1; D remains ambiguous. Germline CDR1 is MNHEY and CDR2 is SMNVEV (reference sequence). Deletions cut 4 bases from V and 2 bases from J, with 12 bases between. The CDR3 covers 15 residues. The CDR3 protein is CASSSLVGPYNEQFF. DNA of the CDR3: TGTGCCAGCAGTTCTCTAGTCGGTCCCTACAATGAGCAGTTCTTC.

This clone occurred a few times. CDR3 loop: CASSQESSFDSTYNEQFF. In DNA, the CDR3 is TGCGCCAGCAGCCAAGAATCTAGCTTCGATAGCACCTACAATGAGCAGTTCTTC. The chain links TRBV4-1 to TRBJ2-1; D might be TRBD2 (5 bases). Germline V CDR1 and CDR2: MGHRA, YSYEKL. The CDR3 has 18 residues. V was clipped by 0 bases and J by 2 bases, with 17 bases between them.

The V and J genes are TRBV4-2 and TRBJ2-7; 8 bases are shared with TRBD2. With V trimmed by 0 bases and J by 0 bases, 4 bases remained unmatched. Per the germline V gene, CDR1 is LGHNA and CDR2 is YNFKEQ. The CDR3 consists of 16 residues. The CDR3 nucleotides read TGTGCCAGCAGCCAAGAGAGCGGGAGCCCCTCCTACGAGCAGTACTTC. Translated, it gives CASSQESGSPSYEQYF.

This clone was seen more than once but under ten times. The rearrangement uses TRBV4-2 and TRBJ2-4; D could derive from TRBD1 or TRBD2 (5 bases each). CDR1 and CDR2 from the germline V gene are LGHNA and YNFKEQ. The CDR3 covers 14 residues. Trimming took off 3 bases at V and 7 bases at J, with 13 bases between the two ends. The CDR3 DNA reads TGTGCCAGCAGCCAGGACTTCAAGGGGAACATTCAGTACTTC. Its protein is CASSQDFKGNIQYF.

V and J are TRBV7-3 and TRBJ2-5, with 7 bases that match TRBD1. This CDR3 spans 14 amino acids. V shed 2 bases, J shed 7 bases, and the junction held 7 bases outside the gene matches. Germline V gene sequence: CDR1 SGHTA, CDR2 FQGTGA. The CDR3 sequence is CASSLEGASRTQYF. The CDR3 region has the DNA TGTGCCAGCAGCTTAGAGGGGGCCTCGAGGACCCAGTACTTC.

J is TRBJ2-7 and V is TRBV14; D call uncertain. Germline V gene sequence: CDR1 SGHDN, CDR2 FVKESK. The CDR3 is 15 residues long. V lost 1 base, J lost 4 bases, and 14 bases lay in between. The chain's CDR3 is CASSQASGFLYEQYF. CDR3 DNA sequence: TGTGCCAGCAGCCAAGCGTCCGGGTTCTTGTACGAGCAGTACTTC.

V gene TRBV5-4 combines with J gene TRBJ2-5; 7 bases agree with TRBD1. The CDR3 runs to 15 residues. Germline trimming cut 3 bases from V and 2 bases from J; bases unmatched to any gene: 7. The germline V gene encodes CDR1 SGHNT and CDR2 YYREEE (reference sequence). The CDR3 bases are TGTGCCAGCAGCTCACCGGGACAGAGACAAGAGACCCAGTACTTC. Encoded protein: CASSSPGQRQETQYF. The variable domain in full, completed from reference TRBV5-4 and TRBJ2-5, reads ETGVTQSPTHLIKTRGQQVTLRCSSQSGHNTVSWYQQALGQGPQFIFQYYREEENGRGNFPPRFSGLQFPNYSSELNVNALELDDSALYLCASSSPGQRQETQYFGPGTRLLVL.

This chain connects TRBV5-6 to TRBJ1-3; no firm D call. CDR1 SGHDT and CDR2 YYEEEE come from the germline V gene. There are 14 residues in the CDR3. The germline V and J ends were trimmed by 1 base and 10 bases, with 15 bases remaining between them. Here the CDR3 reads CASSLNVGGITIYF. CDR3 nucleotides: TGTGCCAGCAGCTTGAATGTGGGAGGGATAACCATATATTTT. The complete variable domain, with remaining parts taken from reference TRBV5-6 and TRBJ1-3, reads DAGVTQSPTHLIKTRGQQVTLRCSPKSGHDTVSWYQQALGQGPQFIFQYYEEEERQRGNFPDRFSGHQFPNYSSELNVNALLLGDSALYLCASSLNVGGITIYFGEGSWLTVV.

J is TRBJ1-2 and V is TRBV27; D possibly corresponds to TRBD1 (6 bases). V dropped 8 bases and J dropped 2 bases, with 12 bases sitting between them. The length of the CDR3 is 13 residues. Germline loops: CDR1 MNHEY, CDR2 SMNVEV (reference sequence). The CDR3 sequence is CASSYRANYGYTF. The CDR3 DNA reads TGTGCCAGCTCCTACAGGGCAAACTATGGCTACACCTTC.

The chain couples TRBV28 to TRBJ2-5; a possible D gene is TRBD2 (6 bases). Germline CDR1 reads MDHEN; CDR2 reads SYDVKM. CDR3 length: 13 amino acids. Trimming shortened V by 5 bases and J by 2 bases, and 9 bases separated the two germline ends. CDR3 residues: CASSGGLQETQYF. CDR3 nucleotides: TGTGCCAGCAGTGGGGGACTTCAAGAGACCCAGTACTTC.

The V gene is TRBV18, the J gene TRBJ2-2; tentatively, D is TRBD2 (5 bases). Between the trimmed V and J ends, which lost 1 base and 3 bases, there was a span of 6 bases. Germline V gives CDR1 KGHSH, CDR2 LQKENI. CDR3 size: 14 residues. The CDR3 region is CASSPLAYTGELFF. DNA for the CDR3: TGTGCCAGCTCACCACTAGCGTACACCGGGGAGCTGTTTTTT.

The genes are TRBV28 and TRBJ2-7; TRBD2 might be the D (6 bases). Trimming removed 5 bases from V and 4 bases from J, with 9 bases in between. CDR1 is MDHEN and CDR2 is SYDVKM in the germline V gene. CDR3 length: 12 amino acids. The CDR3 here is CASSAGPYEQYF. CDR3 nucleotides: TGTGCCAGCAGTGCGGGACCTTACGAGCAGTACTTC.

The J gene is TRBJ2-1, the V gene TRBV28; 11 bases align to TRBD2. The length of the CDR3 is 16 residues. Germline assignment: CDR1 MDHEN and CDR2 SYDVKM. J lost 0 bases, V lost 4 bases, and 2 bases had no gene match. Written as DNA, the CDR3 is TGTGCCAGCAGTTCTAGCGGGAGGAGCTCCTACAATGAGCAGTTCTTC. It codes for CASSSSGRSSYNEQFF.

The chain recombines TRBV7-2 with TRBJ2-5; tentatively, D is TRBD1 or TRBD2 (6 bases each). CDR1 is SGHTA and CDR2 is FQGNSA in the germline V gene. The CDR3 runs to 11 residues. V was pared by 7 bases and J by 6 bases, with 9 bases between. The CDR3: CASKGGKTQYF. Written as DNA, the CDR3 is TGTGCCAGCAAGGGGGGAAAGACCCAGTACTTC.

This clone showed up just a few times. The J gene is TRBJ1-5, the V gene TRBV7-2; D remains unclear. The V end was cut by 1 base, the J end by 6 bases, with 4 bases between. The germline V gene encodes CDR1 SGHTA and CDR2 FQGNSA. The CDR3 spans 12 residues. CDR3 sequence: CASSLGAQPQHF. The CDR3 nucleotides read TGTGCCAGCAGCTTAGGTGCTCAGCCCCAGCATTTT.

V gene TRBV19 combines with J gene TRBJ2-3; 8 bases fit TRBD2. With 10 bases clipped from V and 1 base from J, the junction kept 7 bases outside the gene matches. Germline V gene sequence: CDR1 LNHDA, CDR2 SQIVND (reference sequence). CDR3 length: 14 amino acids. The CDR3 spells CATRSGGGTDTQYF. Written as DNA, the CDR3 is TGTGCCACCCGGTCCGGGGGGGGCACAGATACGCAGTATTTT.

This chain connects TRBV5-8 to TRBJ1-5; D perhaps matches TRBD1 (6 bases). CDR3 length: 18 residues. With 4 bases removed from V and 0 bases from J, the gap between germline ends came to 20 bases. Per germline, CDR1 SGHTS and CDR2 YDEGEE. This CDR3 is CASSPPGGPLSSNQPQHF. The CDR3, as DNA: TGTGCCAGCAGCCCCCCTGGGGGGCCTTTAAGTAGCAATCAGCCCCAGCATTTT.

The chain combines TRBV4-1 with TRBJ2-7; 7 bases are shared with TRBD1. V was clipped by 4 bases and J by 2 bases; unmatched bases: 11. The CDR3 is made up of 16 amino acids. Germline values: CDR1 MGHRA, CDR2 YSYEKL. CDR3 sequence reads: CASSRFGTESTYEQYF. The CDR3 DNA reads TGCGCCAGCAGCCGATTTGGGACAGAATCAACCTACGAGCAGTACTTC.

Here the CDR3 reads CASRWGRENYGYTF. CDR3 in DNA: TGCGCCAGCAGGTGGGGACGTGAGAACTATGGCTACACCTTC. This rearrangement joins TRBV5-1 to TRBJ1-2; a weak D match, TRBD1 (5 bases). Germline V gene lookup returns CDR1 SGHRS and CDR2 YFSETQ. V lost 5 bases and J 2 bases, leaving 13 bases between the germline ends. The CDR3 is 14 amino acids. Based on the CDR3 plus reference TRBV5-1 and TRBJ1-2, the full variable domain is KAGVTQTPRYLIKTRGQQVTLSCSPISGHRSVSWYQQTPGQGLQFLFEYFSETQRNKGNFPGRFSGRQFSNSRSEMNVSTLELGDSALYLCASRWGRENYGYTFGSGTRLTVV.